One and the same sample provided the 2 T cell receptor beta chains below, sequenced in a study of persistence of HIV-infected CD4 T cells. Nonspecific anti-CD3/anti-CD28 bead stimulation represents the broad CD4+ T cell repertoire. Sorting selected CD4+ T cells upregulating both CD40 ligand and CD69. This was the immunoSEQ version 4 assay in survey mode. The repertoire was sequenced with immunoSEQ multiplex PCR; TCRdb's copy has only in-frame clones and lacks some. In the table there are 40,000 to 45,000 clones, about 89% of which are singletons. No antigen has been identified for these receptors. The sequences come from CD4+ T cells sorted from PBMCs after approximately 19-hour stimulation, collected from a patient who received antiretroviral therapy. The receptors originated from an adult man with HIV who was CMV-seropositive.

V is TRBV12-5 and J is TRBJ1-1; no definite D call. CDR1 and CDR2 from the germline V gene are LGHNT and FRNRAP. The V end lost 6 bases, the J end lost 1 base, and 12 bases lay between the germline ends. This CDR3 comprises 14 residues. Written as DNA, the CDR3 is TGTGCTAGTGGCCCCCTCGGGTGGAACACTGAAGCTTTCTTT. This codes for CASGPLGWNTEAFF.

The chain recombines TRBV29-1 with TRBJ2-7; 7 bases fit TRBD1. Per germline, CDR1 SQVTM and CDR2 ANQGSEA. The V segment lost 6 bases and the J segment 4 bases; nucleotides outside the gene matches: 9. This CDR3 comprises 13 residues. In DNA form, the CDR3 reads TGCAGCGTCTCCCGACAGGGCGGATACGAGCAGTACTTC. Translated, it gives CSVSRQGGYEQYF.